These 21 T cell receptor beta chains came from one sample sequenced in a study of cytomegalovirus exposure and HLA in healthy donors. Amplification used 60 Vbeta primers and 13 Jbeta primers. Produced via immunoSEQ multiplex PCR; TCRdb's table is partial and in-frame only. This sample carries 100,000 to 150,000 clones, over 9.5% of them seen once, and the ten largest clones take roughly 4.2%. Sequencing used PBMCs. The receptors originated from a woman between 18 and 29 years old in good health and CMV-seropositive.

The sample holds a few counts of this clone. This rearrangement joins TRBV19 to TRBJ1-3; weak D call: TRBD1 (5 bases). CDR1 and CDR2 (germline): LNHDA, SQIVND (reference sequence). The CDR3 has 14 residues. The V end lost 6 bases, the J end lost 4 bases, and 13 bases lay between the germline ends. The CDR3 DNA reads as TGTGCCAGTAGCCTCGGACATACAGGAAACACCATATATTTT. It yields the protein CASSLGHTGNTIYF.

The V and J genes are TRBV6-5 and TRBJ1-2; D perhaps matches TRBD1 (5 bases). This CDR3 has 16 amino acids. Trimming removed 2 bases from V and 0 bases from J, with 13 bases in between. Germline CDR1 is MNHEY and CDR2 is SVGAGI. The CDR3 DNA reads TGTGCCAGCAGTTACAGGGAAGGGGAAGCTAACTATGGCTACACCTTC. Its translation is CASSYREGEANYGYTF.

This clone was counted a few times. The CDR3: CASYQGSRGEQYF. CDR3 bases: TGTGCCAGCTACCAGGGGAGTAGAGGCGAGCAGTACTTC. The V gene is TRBV18, the J gene TRBJ2-7, with TRBD1 as a possible D gene (6 bases). V dropped 7 bases and J dropped 6 bases, with 16 bases sitting between them. CDR3 length: 13 amino acids. The germline V gene has CDR1 KGHSH and CDR2 LQKENI.

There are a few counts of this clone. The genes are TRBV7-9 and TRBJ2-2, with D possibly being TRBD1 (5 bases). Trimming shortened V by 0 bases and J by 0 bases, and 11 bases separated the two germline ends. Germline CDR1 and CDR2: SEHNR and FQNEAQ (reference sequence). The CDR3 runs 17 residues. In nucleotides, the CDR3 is TGTGCCAGCAGCTTAGCAGAGGTGACAGCGAACACCGGGGAGCTGTTTTTT. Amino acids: CASSLAEVTANTGELFF.

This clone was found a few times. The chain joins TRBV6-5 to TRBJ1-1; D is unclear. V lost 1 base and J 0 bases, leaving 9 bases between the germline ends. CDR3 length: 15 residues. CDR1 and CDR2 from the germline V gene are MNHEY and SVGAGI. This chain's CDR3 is CASSYFTGLNTEAFF. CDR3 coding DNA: TGTGCCAGCAGTTACTTTACCGGGTTGAACACTGAAGCTTTCTTT.

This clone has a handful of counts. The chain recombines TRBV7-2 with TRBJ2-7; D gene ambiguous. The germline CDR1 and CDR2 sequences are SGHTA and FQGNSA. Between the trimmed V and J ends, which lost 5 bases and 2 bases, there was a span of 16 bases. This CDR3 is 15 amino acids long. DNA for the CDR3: TGTGCCAGCAGCGGCCGGGTCGCAAGGACCTACGAGCAGTACTTC. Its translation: CASSGRVARTYEQYF.

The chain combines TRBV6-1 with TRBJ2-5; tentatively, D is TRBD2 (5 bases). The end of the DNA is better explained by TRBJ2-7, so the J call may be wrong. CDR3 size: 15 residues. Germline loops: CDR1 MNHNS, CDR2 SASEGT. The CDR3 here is CASSDRTEVSHEQYF. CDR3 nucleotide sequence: TGTGCCAGCAGTGATCGGACGGAGGTAAGCCACGAGCAGTACTTC.

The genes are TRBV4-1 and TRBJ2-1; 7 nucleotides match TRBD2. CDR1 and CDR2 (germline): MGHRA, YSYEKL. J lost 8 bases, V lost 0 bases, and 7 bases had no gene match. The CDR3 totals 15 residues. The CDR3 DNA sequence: TGCGCCAGCAGCCAAGAAGGTTCAGCGGGGCATGAGCAGTTCTTC. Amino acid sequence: CASSQEGSAGHEQFF.

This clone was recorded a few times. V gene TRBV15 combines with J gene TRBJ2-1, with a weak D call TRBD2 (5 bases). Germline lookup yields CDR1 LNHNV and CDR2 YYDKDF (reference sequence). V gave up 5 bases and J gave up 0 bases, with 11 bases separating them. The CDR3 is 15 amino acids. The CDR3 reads CATSRSGSSYNEQFF. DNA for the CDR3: TGTGCCACCAGCCGCAGCGGAAGCTCCTACAATGAGCAGTTCTTC.

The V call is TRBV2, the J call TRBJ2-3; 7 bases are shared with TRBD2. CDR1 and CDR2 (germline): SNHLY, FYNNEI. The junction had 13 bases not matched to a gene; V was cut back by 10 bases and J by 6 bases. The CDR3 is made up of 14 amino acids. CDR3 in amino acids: CATITPGGADTQYF. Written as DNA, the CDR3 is TGTGCCACCATAACCCCGGGGGGAGCCGATACGCAGTATTTT.

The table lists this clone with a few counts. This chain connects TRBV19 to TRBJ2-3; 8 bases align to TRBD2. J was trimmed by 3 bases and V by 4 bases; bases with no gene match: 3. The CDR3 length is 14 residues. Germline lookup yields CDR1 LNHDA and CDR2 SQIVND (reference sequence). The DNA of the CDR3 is TGTGCCAGTAGTACCCTAGCGGGTACAGATACGCAGTATTTT. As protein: CASSTLAGTDTQYF.

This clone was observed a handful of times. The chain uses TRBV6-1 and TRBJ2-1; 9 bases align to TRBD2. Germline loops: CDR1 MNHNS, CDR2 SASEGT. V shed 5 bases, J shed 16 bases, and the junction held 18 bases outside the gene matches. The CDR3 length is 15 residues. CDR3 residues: CASSPNFYRTSEGFF. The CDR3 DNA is TGTGCCAGCAGTCCAAACTTTTACCGGACTAGCGAGGGTTTCTTC.

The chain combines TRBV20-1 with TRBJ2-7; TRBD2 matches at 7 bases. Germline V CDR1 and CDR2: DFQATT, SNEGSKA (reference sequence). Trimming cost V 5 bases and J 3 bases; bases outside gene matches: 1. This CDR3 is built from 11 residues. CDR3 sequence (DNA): TGCAGTGCTGGGGGGGGCTACGAGCAGTACTTC. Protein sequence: CSAGGGYEQYF.

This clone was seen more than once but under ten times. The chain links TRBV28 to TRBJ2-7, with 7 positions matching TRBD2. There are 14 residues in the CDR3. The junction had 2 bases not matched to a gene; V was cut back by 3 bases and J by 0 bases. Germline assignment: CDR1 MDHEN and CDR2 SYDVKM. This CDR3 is CASSFGGSSYEQYF. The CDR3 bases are TGTGCCAGCAGTTTTGGCGGGAGCTCCTACGAGCAGTACTTC.

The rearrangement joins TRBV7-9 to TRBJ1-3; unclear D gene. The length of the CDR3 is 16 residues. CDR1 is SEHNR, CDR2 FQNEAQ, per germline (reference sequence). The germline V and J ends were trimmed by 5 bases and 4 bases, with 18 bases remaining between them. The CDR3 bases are TGTGCCAGCAGCGGAGGGCCCCTGGAATCGGGAAACACCATATATTTT. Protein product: CASSGGPLESGNTIYF.

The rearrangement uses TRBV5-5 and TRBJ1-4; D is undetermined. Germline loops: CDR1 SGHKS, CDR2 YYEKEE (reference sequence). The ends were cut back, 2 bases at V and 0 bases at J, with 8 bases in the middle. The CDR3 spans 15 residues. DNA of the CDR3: TGTGCCAGCAGCTTCGAGGGAACAACTAATGAAAAACTGTTTTTT. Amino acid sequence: CASSFEGTTNEKLFF.

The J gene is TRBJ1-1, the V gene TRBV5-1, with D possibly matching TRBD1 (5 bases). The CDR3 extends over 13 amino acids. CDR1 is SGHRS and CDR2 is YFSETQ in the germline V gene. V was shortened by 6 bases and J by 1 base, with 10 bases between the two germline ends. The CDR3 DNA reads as TGCGCCAGCAAGGACGACAGGAACACTGAAGCTTTCTTT. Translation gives CASKDDRNTEAFF.

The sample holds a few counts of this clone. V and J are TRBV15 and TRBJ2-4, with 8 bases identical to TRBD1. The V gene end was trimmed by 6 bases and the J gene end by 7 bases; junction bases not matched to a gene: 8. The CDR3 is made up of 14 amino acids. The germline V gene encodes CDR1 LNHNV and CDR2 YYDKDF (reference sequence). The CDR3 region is CATRGHDRGNIQYF. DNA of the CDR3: TGTGCCACCAGGGGTCACGACAGGGGTAACATTCAGTACTTC.

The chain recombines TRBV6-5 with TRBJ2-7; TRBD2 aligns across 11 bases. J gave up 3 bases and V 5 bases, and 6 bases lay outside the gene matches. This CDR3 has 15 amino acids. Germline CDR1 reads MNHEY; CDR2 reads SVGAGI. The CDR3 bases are TGTGCCAGCAGTCAAATGACTAGCGGGAACTACGAGCAGTACTTC. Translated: CASSQMTSGNYEQYF.

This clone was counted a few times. The chain's CDR3 is CASSSPGWEAFF. The CDR3 coding sequence is TGTGCCAGCAGCTCACCAGGGTGGGAAGCTTTCTTT. The genes are TRBV5-6 and TRBJ1-1; D possibly corresponds to TRBD1 (5 bases). Trimming removed 3 bases from V and 8 bases from J, with 11 bases in between. The CDR3 is 12 amino acids. Looked up from germline, CDR1 is SGHDT and CDR2 is YYEEEE.

The CDR3 nucleotides are TGCGCCAGCAGCTTAGAACCCCTATCCCTAGCGGCAAACTACAATGAGCAGTTCTTC. The encoded protein is CASSLEPLSLAANYNEQFF. The chain carries TRBV5-1 and TRBJ2-1; 7 bases match TRBD2. There are 19 residues in the CDR3. Germline trimming cut 2 bases from V and 3 bases from J; bases unmatched to any gene: 17. From germline, CDR1 is SGHRS and CDR2 YFSETQ.